This is a list of T cell receptor beta chains from one sample in a study of blood T cells in healthy people across ages. TCRdb redid the calling of the 5' RACE reads with MiXCR, one entry per CDR3 protein. The sample holds around 1,000,000 distinct CDR3 sequences, under 40% seen once. Sequenced: blood. These receptors were collected from a young man in good health. Both conserved end residues are part of each CDR3. D genes are given only for firm matches. Part of the rows lack a size; the others show once, few, many or a class for expanded clones.

J,D,size,V,DNA,CDR3
TRBJ1-1,.,.,TRBV28,TGTGCCAGCAGTTTGTTGCTGTTGTCCAGGGCGCAAGCTTTCTTT,CASSLLLLSRAQAFF
TRBJ2-7,.,.,TRBV10-3,TGTGCCACCTCCCGACAGAGTCTCTACGAGCAGTACTTC,CATSRQSLYEQYF
TRBJ1-6,.,.,TRBV20-1,TGCAGTGCTAGAGTGGATAAACCCCTCCACTTT,CSARVDKPLHF
TRBJ1-2,.,once,TRBV29-1,TGCAGCGTTGAAATTATTCCAGGTTCAAACTATGGCTACACCTTC,CSVEIIPGSNYGYTF
TRBJ2-1,.,few,TRBV13,TGTGCCAGCAGCTCCCGGGACACAGAATACAATGAGCAGTTCTTC,CASSSRDTEYNEQFF
TRBJ2-5,TRBD1,few,TRBV24-1,TGTGCCACCAGTGACGCCGGAAGGGGGCATGAGACCCAGTACTTC,CATSDAGRGHETQYF
TRBJ2-1,.,few,TRBV5-1,TGCGCCAGCAGCTGGAAATATTTCTACAGCTCCTACAATGAGCAGTTCTTC,CASSWKYFYSSYNEQFF
TRBJ2-1,TRBD2,.,TRBV7-2,TGTGCCAGCAGCGCCCTGCTAGCGGGGGAGAAGCAGTTCTTC,CASSALLAGEKQFF
TRBJ2-1,TRBD2,.,TRBV20-1,TGCAGTGCTTCCAGCAGCGGGGGACCGTACAATGAGCAGTTCTTC,CSASSSGGPYNEQFF
TRBJ2-3,.,few,TRBV15,TGTGCCACCAGCGCCTTAGGGAAATTCCGCACAGATACGCAGTATTTT,CATSALGKFRTDTQYF
TRBJ1-4,.,.,TRBV4-1,TGCGCCGGCAGCCAAGACAGGAAGGATGAAAAACTGTTTTTT,CAGSQDRKDEKLFF
TRBJ1-6,TRBD1,.,TRBV7-2,TGTGCCAGCAGCTTAAACGACTTCGGGACAGGGCATTCACCCCTCCACTTT,CASSLNDFGTGHSPLHF
TRBJ2-7,.,.,TRBV24-1,TGTGCCACCAGTGATCGCTACAGGGATCCAACCCTCTACGAGCAGTACTTC,CATSDRYRDPTLYEQYF
TRBJ2-3,.,.,TRBV6-6,TGTGCCAGACCCCCAGGGGCGATTAAATTTACAGATACGCAGTATTTT,CARPPGAIKFTDTQYF
TRBJ2-3,TRBD2,.,TRBV7-2,TGTGCCAGCAGCGGCAGAGCGGGGCCGCGCACAGATACGCAGTATTTT,CASSGRAGPRTDTQYF